A selection of T cell receptor beta chains follows, all from one sample in a study of blood T cell repertoires in COVID-19. Profiling relied on immunoSEQ multiplex PCR, and the TCRdb table lists in-frame clones only, not all of them. The repertoire includes about 120,000 clones, approximately 90% of them detected once, and about 7.3% sits in the top ten. Sequenced sample: peripheral blood. The source of these receptors is a man aged 45-60 years with acute or convalescent COVID-19. CDR3s include the opening cysteine and the closing phenylalanine or tryptophan. A D gene is named only where the DNA matches it firmly. Size is stated for part of the rows, as once, few or many counts, or as a class when the clone is expanded.

CASSLGGGRVDEQFF | TGTGCCAGCAGCTTAGGTGGCGGGAGGGTGGATGAGCAGTTCTTC | TRBV7-9 | 15 | TRBJ2-1 | . | TRBD2
CASSELGTGSDGYTF | TGTGCCAGCAGTGAGTTGGGGACAGGGAGTGATGGCTACACCTTC | TRBV6-4 | 15 | TRBJ1-2 | . | TRBD1
CASSPPPSQTRSGNTIYF | TGTGCCAGCAGCCCACCACCCTCGCAGACTCGCTCTGGAAACACCATATATTTT | TRBV7-9 | 18 | TRBJ1-3 | . | .
CASSLLSGPQHF | TGTGCCAGCAGTTTACTGTCGGGGCCCCAGCATTTT | TRBV12-3/TRBV12-4 | 12 | TRBJ1-5 | . | .
CASSLSSGFVYNEQFF | TGTGCCAGCAGCTTATCGAGCGGGTTTGTCTACAATGAGCAGTTCTTC | TRBV11-2 | 16 | TRBJ2-1 | . | .
CASSPSSYEQYF | TGTGCCAGCAGCCCCTCCTCCTACGAGCAGTACTTC | TRBV9 | 12 | TRBJ2-7 | . | .
CASGLVWGGSYEQYF | TGTGCTAGTGGTTTGGTTTGGGGGGGATCCTACGAGCAGTACTTC | TRBV12-5 | 15 | TRBJ2-7 | . | TRBD2
CASSQEGGGVSGYTF | TGTGCCAGCAGCCAAGAAGGTGGGGGGGTTAGTGGCTACACCTTC | TRBV3-1/TRBV3-2 | 15 | TRBJ1-2 | . | .
CASTLTAFYGYTF | TGTGCCAGCACCCTGACAGCCTTCTATGGCTACACCTTC | TRBV12-3/TRBV12-4 | 13 | TRBJ1-2 | few | .
CASTPGGTAGYTF | TGTGCCAGCACCCCAGGGGGGACTGCTGGCTACACCTTC | TRBV27 | 13 | TRBJ1-2 | . | TRBD1
CASSLQGEKLFF | TGCGCCAGCAGCTTACAGGGGGAAAAACTGTTTTTT | TRBV5-1 | 12 | TRBJ1-4 | . | TRBD1
CATSEWTGGRTNEKLFF | TGTGCCACCAGTGAGTGGACAGGGGGCAGGACTAATGAAAAACTGTTTTTT | TRBV24-1 | 17 | TRBJ1-4 | . | TRBD1
CASSEWGSFYEQYF | TGTGCCAGCAGTGAATGGGGCAGTTTCTACGAGCAGTACTTC | TRBV6-1 | 14 | TRBJ2-7 | . | .
CASSLVGGPGVAGANVLTF | TGTGCCAGCAGCTTAGTTGGGGGCCCAGGGGTGGCTGGGGCCAACGTCCTGACTTTC | TRBV7-8 | 19 | TRBJ2-6 | . | .
CASSLEAGRMSTEAFF | TGTGCCAGCAGCTTGGAAGCAGGCAGGATGAGCACTGAAGCTTTCTTT | TRBV5-8 | 16 | TRBJ1-1 | . | .
CASSSMGTGGLSGANVLTF | TGTGCCAGCAGTTCGATGGGGACAGGGGGCTTGTCTGGGGCCAACGTCCTGACTTTC | TRBV6-2/TRBV6-3 | 19 | TRBJ2-6 | . | TRBD1
CASSLAGVTDTQYF | TGTGCCAGCAGCTTAGCCGGGGTCACAGATACGCAGTATTTT | TRBV11-2 | 14 | TRBJ2-3 | . | .
CAISELKGQNTEAFF | TGTGCCATCAGTGAGCTAAAAGGACAGAACACTGAAGCTTTCTTT | TRBV10-3 | 15 | TRBJ1-1 | . | .
CASTPDRGLDEKLFF | TGTGCCAGCACACCGGACAGGGGGTTGGATGAAAAACTGTTTTTT | TRBV25-1 | 15 | TRBJ1-4 | . | TRBD1
CASRLAFSGQEETQYF | TGTGCAAGTCGCTTAGCCTTTAGTGGACAGGAAGAGACCCAGTACTTC | TRBV12-2 | 16 | TRBJ2-5 | . | .
CATMRGQDGYTF | TGTGCCACCATGAGGGGGCAGGATGGCTACACCTTC | TRBV12-3/TRBV12-4 | 12 | TRBJ1-2 | . | TRBD1
CASSLGQGGSNEKLFF | TGTGCCAGCAGCTTAGGGCAAGGAGGAAGTAATGAAAAACTGTTTTTT | TRBV7-8 | 16 | TRBJ1-4 | once | .
CASMQQGAGELFF | TGTGCCAGTATGCAACAGGGTGCCGGGGAGCTGTTTTTT | TRBV19 | 13 | TRBJ2-2 | few | .
CASSLRLTGGSSGNTIYF | TGTGCCAGCAGCCTCCGACTGACCGGGGGGAGCTCTGGAAACACCATATATTTT | TRBV3-1/TRBV3-2 | 18 | TRBJ1-3 | . | .
CASSPSQETQYF | TGTGCCAGCTCACCTTCACAAGAGACCCAGTACTTC | TRBV18 | 12 | TRBJ2-5 | . | .
CASRYPGLAGEGETQYF | TGTGCCAGCAGGTACCCGGGACTAGCGGGAGAGGGAGAGACCCAGTACTTC | TRBV6-4 | 17 | TRBJ2-5 | . | TRBD2
CASSPEQNYGYTF | TGTGCCAGCTCACCGGAACAGAACTATGGCTACACCTTC | TRBV18 | 13 | TRBJ1-2 | . | .
CASSIPPGYEQFF | TGTGCCAGTAGTATACCCCCGGGTTATGAGCAGTTCTTC | TRBV19 | 13 | TRBJ2-1 | . | .
CASSSVQGPREQYF | TGTGCCAGCAGCTCGGTACAGGGTCCACGGGAGCAGTACTTC | TRBV7-9 | 14 | TRBJ2-7 | . | .
CASSRGPNSGNTIYF | TGTGCCAGCAGCCGTGGGCCGAACTCTGGAAACACCATATATTTT | TRBV6-5 | 15 | TRBJ1-3 | once | .
CASSVAVYETQYF | TGTGCCAGCAGCGTGGCAGTGTATGAGACCCAGTACTTC | TRBV9 | 13 | TRBJ2-5 | . | .
CASSPGGQGPPAAGYTF | TGTGCCAGCAGTCCTGGGGGACAGGGGCCCCCGGCGGCGGGCTACACCTTC | TRBV27 | 17 | TRBJ1-2 | . | TRBD1
CASSYSPGLAGTYSTDTQYF | TGTGCCAGCAGTTACTCGCCGGGACTAGCGGGAACCTATAGCACAGATACGCAGTATTTT | TRBV6-2/TRBV6-3 | 20 | TRBJ2-3 | . | TRBD2
CASSEGLLGTQYF | TGTGCCAGCAGCGAGGGACTCCTAGGGACCCAGTACTTC | TRBV5-8 | 13 | TRBJ2-5 | . | .
CSARKRGNTEAFF | TGCAGCGCCAGAAAACGGGGGAACACTGAAGCTTTCTTT | TRBV29-1 | 13 | TRBJ1-1 | . | .
CASSVDSAGGSETQYF | TGTGCCAGCAGCGTAGATTCCGCGGGGGGCTCGGAGACCCAGTACTTC | TRBV9 | 16 | TRBJ2-5 | once | TRBD2
CASSVTGQGADYTF | TGTGCCAGCAGTGTGACGGGACAGGGGGCCGACTACACCTTC | TRBV2 | 14 | TRBJ1-2 | . | TRBD1
CASSWTSGRAILNYNEQFF | TGTGCCAGCAGCTGGACTAGCGGGAGGGCCATTTTAAACTACAATGAGCAGTTCTTC | TRBV28 | 19 | TRBJ2-1 | . | TRBD2
CASNLHGYEQYF | TGTGCCAGCAACCTACACGGGTACGAGCAGTACTTC | TRBV12-3/TRBV12-4 | 12 | TRBJ2-7 | . | .
CASSYSGPAPEQYF | TGTGCCAGCAGTTACTCGGGGCCCGCCCCCGAGCAGTACTTC | TRBV6-6 | 14 | TRBJ2-7 | once | .
CASSSRGGQAGNEQFF | TGTGCCAGCAGCTCCCGCGGGGGACAGGCTGGGAATGAGCAGTTCTTC | TRBV7-9 | 16 | TRBJ2-1 | . | .
CASSKYSEGQGNQPQHF | TGTGCCAGCAGCAAATATTCCGAAGGACAGGGCAATCAGCCCCAGCATTTT | TRBV21-1 | 17 | TRBJ1-5 | . | .
CASSSASYEQYF | TGTGCCAGCAGCTCCGCGTCCTACGAGCAGTACTTC | TRBV7-9 | 12 | TRBJ2-7 | . | .
CASSYYDRSNSPLHF | TGTGCCAGCAGTTACTACGACAGAAGTAATTCACCCCTCCACTTT | TRBV6-5 | 15 | TRBJ1-6 | few | .
CSASAPSGRRETQYF | TGCAGTGCTAGTGCCCCTAGCGGGAGACGAGAGACCCAGTACTTC | TRBV20-1 | 15 | TRBJ2-5 | . | TRBD2
CASSLESFPGNYGYTF | TGTGCCAGCAGCTTGGAAAGTTTCCCGGGAAACTATGGCTACACCTTC | TRBV5-6 | 16 | TRBJ1-2 | . | .
CASSPDRNQPQHF | TGTGCCAGCAGCCCTGACAGAAATCAGCCCCAGCATTTT | TRBV7-2 | 13 | TRBJ1-5 | few | .
CASSIAMTGGADTQYF | TGTGCCAGTAGTATAGCCATGACAGGGGGCGCAGATACGCAGTATTTT | TRBV19 | 16 | TRBJ2-3 | . | TRBD1
CASSYDRGNQPQHF | TGTGCCAGCAGTTATGACAGGGGCAATCAGCCCCAGCATTTT | TRBV6-6 | 14 | TRBJ1-5 | few | TRBD1
CASSPDRGLYEQYF | TGTGCCAGCAGCCCCGACAGGGGTCTCTACGAGCAGTACTTC | TRBV6-5 | 14 | TRBJ2-7 | . | TRBD1
CASSQRTGYNSPLHF | TGTGCCAGCAGCCAACGGACAGGGTACAATTCACCCCTCCACTTT | TRBV5-4 | 15 | TRBJ1-6 | . | TRBD1
CASSPVTDSSYEQYF | TGTGCCAGCTCACCCGTGACTGATAGCTCCTACGAGCAGTACTTC | TRBV18 | 15 | TRBJ2-7 | . | .
CAISESTTGVIQYF | TGTGCCATCAGTGAGTCGACGACAGGGGTCATTCAGTACTTC | TRBV10-3 | 14 | TRBJ2-4 | . | TRBD1
CASSQDKSEQYF | TGTGCCAGCAGCCAAGATAAGAGCGAGCAGTACTTC | TRBV3-1/TRBV3-2 | 12 | TRBJ2-7 | once | .
CASSEVGHSRGHGYGYTF | TGTGCCAGCAGCGAAGTAGGCCATTCCAGGGGGCACGGCTATGGCTACACCTTC | TRBV6-1 | 18 | TRBJ1-2 | . | TRBD1